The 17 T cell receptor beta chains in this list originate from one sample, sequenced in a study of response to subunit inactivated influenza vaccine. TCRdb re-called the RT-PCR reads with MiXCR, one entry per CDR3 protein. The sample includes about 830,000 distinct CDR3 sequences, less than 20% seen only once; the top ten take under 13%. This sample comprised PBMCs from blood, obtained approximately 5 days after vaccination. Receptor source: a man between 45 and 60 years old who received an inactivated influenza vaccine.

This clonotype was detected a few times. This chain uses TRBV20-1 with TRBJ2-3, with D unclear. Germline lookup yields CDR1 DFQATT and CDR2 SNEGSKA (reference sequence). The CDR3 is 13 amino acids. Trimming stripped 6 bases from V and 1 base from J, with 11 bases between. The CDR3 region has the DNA TGCAGTGCGCCCCTAGAAGGCACAGATACGCAGTATTTT. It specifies CSAPLEGTDTQYF.

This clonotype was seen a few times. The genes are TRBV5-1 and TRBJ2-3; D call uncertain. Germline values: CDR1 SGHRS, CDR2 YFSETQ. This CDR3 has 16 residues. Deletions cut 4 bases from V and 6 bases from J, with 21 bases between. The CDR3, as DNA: TGCGCCAGCAGCCCTAATCGCCTAGTTCATGTCGATACGCAGTATTTT. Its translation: CASSPNRLVHVDTQYF.

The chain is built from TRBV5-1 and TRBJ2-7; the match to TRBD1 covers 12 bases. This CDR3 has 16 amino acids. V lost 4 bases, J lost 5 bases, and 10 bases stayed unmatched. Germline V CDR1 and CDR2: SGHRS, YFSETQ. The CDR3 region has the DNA TGCGCCAGCAGCCCCTTGGTGGGGACAGGGGGCCACGAGCAGTACTTC. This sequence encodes CASSPLVGTGGHEQYF.

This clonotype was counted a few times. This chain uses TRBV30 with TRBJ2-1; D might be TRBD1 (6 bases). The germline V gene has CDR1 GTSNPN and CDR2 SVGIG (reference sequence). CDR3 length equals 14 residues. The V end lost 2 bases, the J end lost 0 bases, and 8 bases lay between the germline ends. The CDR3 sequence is CAWSRGGSYNEQFF. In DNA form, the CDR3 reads TGTGCCTGGAGTAGAGGGGGCTCCTACAATGAGCAGTTCTTC. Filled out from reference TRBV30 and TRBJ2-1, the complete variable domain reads SQTIHQWPATLVQPVGSPLSLECTVEGTSNPNLYWYRQAAGRGLQLLFYSVGIGQISSEVPQNLSASRPQDRQFILSSKKLLLSDSGFYLCAWSRGGSYNEQFFGPGTRLTVL.

Here the CDR3 DNA reads TGTGCCAGCAGCTTAGAGGTTCCTCCCGGACCGCAGTATTTT. This gives the protein CASSLEVPPGPQYF. The rearrangement uses TRBV7-9 and TRBJ2-3, with D hard to call. CDR1 is SEHNR and CDR2 is FQNEAQ in the germline V gene (reference sequence). The CDR3 sequence is 14 residues long. The germline V and J ends were trimmed by 1 base and 10 bases, with 15 bases remaining between them.

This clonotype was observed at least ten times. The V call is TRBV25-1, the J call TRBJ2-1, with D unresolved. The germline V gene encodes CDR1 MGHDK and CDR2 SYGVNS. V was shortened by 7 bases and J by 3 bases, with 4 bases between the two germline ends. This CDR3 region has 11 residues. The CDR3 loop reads CASTGYNEQFF. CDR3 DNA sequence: TGTGCCAGCACGGGCTACAATGAGCAGTTCTTC.

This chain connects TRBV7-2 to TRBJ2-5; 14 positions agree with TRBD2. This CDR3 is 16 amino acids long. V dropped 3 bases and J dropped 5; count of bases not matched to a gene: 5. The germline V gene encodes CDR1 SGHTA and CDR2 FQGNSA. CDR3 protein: CASSLGLAGVVETQYF. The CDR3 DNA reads TGTGCCAGCAGCTTGGGACTAGCGGGAGTTGTTGAGACCCAGTACTTC.

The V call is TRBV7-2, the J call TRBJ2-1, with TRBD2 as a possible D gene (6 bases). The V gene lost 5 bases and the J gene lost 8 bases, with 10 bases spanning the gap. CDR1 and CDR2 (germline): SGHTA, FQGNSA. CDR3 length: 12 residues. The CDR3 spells CASSGRIYEQFF. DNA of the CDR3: TGTGCCAGCAGCGGGAGGATCTATGAGCAGTTCTTC.

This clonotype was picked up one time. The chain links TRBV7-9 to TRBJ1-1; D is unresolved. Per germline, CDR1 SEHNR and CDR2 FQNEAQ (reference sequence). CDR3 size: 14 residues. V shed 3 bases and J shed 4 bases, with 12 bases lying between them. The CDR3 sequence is CASSFQGSGTEAFF. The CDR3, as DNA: TGTGCCAGCAGCTTTCAAGGGTCCGGCACTGAAGCTTTCTTT.

CDR3 protein: CASSLRTGGVNTEAFF. The CDR3 bases are TGTGCCAGCAGTTTGAGGACAGGGGGCGTGAACACTGAAGCTTTCTTT. This chain connects TRBV12-3 or TRBV12-4 to TRBJ1-1; 11 bases align to TRBD1. Trimming cost V 3 bases and J 0 bases; bases outside gene matches: 3. The CDR3 covers 16 residues.

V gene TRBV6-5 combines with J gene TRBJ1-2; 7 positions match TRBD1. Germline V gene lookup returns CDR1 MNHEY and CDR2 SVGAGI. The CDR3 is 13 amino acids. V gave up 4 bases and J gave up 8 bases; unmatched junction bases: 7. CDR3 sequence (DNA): TGTGCCAGCAGTTTCGGACAGGCAGGCGGCTACACCTTC. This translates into CASSFGQAGGYTF.

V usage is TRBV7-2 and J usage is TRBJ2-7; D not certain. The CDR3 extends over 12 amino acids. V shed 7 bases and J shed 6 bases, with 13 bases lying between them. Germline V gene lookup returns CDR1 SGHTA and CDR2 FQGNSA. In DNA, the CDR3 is TGTGCCAGCACCCGTCGGCTAGGCGAGCAGTACTTC. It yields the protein CASTRRLGEQYF.

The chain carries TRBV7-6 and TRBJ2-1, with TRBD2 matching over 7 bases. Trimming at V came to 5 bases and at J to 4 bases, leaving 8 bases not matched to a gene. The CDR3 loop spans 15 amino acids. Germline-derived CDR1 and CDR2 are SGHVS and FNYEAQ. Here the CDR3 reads CASSTPTSAYNEQFF. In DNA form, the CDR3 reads TGTGCCAGCAGCACCCCTACTAGCGCTTACAATGAGCAGTTCTTC.

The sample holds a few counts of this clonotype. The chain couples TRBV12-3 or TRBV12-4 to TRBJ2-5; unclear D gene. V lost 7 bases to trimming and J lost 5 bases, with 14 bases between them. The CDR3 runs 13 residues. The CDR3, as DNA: TGTGCCAGCACCGCTCATTATAGCGAGACCCAGTACTTC. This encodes CASTAHYSETQYF.

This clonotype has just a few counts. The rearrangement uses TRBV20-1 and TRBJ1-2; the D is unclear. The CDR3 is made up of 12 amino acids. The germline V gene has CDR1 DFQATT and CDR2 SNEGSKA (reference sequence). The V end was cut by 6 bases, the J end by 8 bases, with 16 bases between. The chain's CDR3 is CSAVSRPRGYTF. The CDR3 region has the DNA TGCAGTGCCGTCTCGCGCCCGCGGGGCTACACCTTC.

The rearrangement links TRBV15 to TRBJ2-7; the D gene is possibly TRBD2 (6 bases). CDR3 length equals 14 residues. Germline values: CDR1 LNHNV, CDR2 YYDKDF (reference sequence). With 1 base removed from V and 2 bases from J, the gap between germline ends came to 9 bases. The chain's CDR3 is CATSRVGGAYEQYF. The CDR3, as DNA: TGTGCCACCAGCAGAGTAGGCGGGGCCTACGAGCAGTACTTC.

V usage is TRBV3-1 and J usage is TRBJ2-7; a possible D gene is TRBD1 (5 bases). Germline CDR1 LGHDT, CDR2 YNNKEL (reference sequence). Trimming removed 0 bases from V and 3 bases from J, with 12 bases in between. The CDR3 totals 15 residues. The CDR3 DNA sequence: TGTGCCAGCAGCCAAGAACGACAGCCTTTCTACGAGCAGTACTTC. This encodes CASSQERQPFYEQYF.